This T cell receptor (beta chain) was identified during a study of shared clonotypes between healthy human individuals. About the study: For every donor, three CD4 naive, three CD4 memory, two CD8 naive and one CD8 memory plates were used. Study outcomes and limitations: Rarefaction revealed incomplete sorted-subset sequencing despite large depth.

Germline CDR1 MNHNS, CDR2 SASEGT. The CDR3 extends over 15 amino acids. V was shortened by 2 bases and J by 2 bases, with 10 bases between the two germline ends. Naive CD8 isolation took CD45RO-negative cells positively selected for CCR7 and excluded terminally differentiated effector memory CD45RA+ cells. Donors included only healthy HIV-negative adults lacking recent acute infections or vaccinations. Method: immunoSEQ multiplex PCR; TCRdb's copy keeps in-frame clones and lacks some. The sample holds millions of clones, about 95% seen once. As concerns this clone: Its target is unknown.

The sample taken for sequencing was naive CD8+ T cells sorted from blood. J is TRBJ1-5 and V is TRBV6-1; a weak D match, TRBD1 (6 bases). This sequence originates from a man between 18 and 29 years old in good health. The CDR3: CASSELGGGNQPQHF. For the CDR3, the DNA is TGTGCCAGCAGTGAATTAGGGGGGGGCAATCAGCCCCAGCATTTT.